This record concerns one T cell receptor beta chain sequence. The antigen remains unidentified. There are 17 residues in the CDR3. Germline V gene data show CDR1 as GTSNPN and CDR2 as SVGIG (reference sequence). J gave up 1 base and V 5 bases, and 14 bases lay outside the gene matches. Terminally differentiated effector memory CD45RA+ cells were excluded by CCR7 positive selection of CD45RO-negative cells. The data were obtained in a study of shared clonotypes between healthy human individuals. Study-level information: Per donor, CD8 memory used one plate, CD8 naive used two, CD4 memory used three and CD4 naive used three. Regarding the study as a whole: Clonotypes that were shared across a handful of donors made up roughly 5% of naive CD4 clonotypes. Estimated richness was generally greater in naive than memory subsets.

Only in-frame clones appear in the TCRdb table, and some are missing; sequencing was by immunoSEQ multiplex PCR. This table has millions of clones, about 95% appearing once. The sequence derives from a man aged 18 to 29 in good health. Sample: naive CD8+ T cells sorted from blood. This chain connects TRBV30 to TRBJ2-5; 9 nucleotides match TRBD2. DNA for the CDR3: TGTGCCTGGGACCCGGGGACTAGCCTTGGCGGCCAAGAGACCCAGTACTTC. Translated, it gives CAWDPGTSLGGQETQYF.